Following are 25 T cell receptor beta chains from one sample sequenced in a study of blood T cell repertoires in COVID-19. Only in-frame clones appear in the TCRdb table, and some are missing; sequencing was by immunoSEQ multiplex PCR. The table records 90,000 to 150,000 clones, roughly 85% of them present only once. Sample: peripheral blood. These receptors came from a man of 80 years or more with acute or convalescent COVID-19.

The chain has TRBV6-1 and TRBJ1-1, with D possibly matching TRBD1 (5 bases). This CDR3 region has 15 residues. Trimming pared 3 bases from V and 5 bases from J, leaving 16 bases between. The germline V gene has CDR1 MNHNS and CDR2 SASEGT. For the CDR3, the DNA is TGTGCCAGCAGTGAGGAACAGGAAACGAGGACTGAAGCTTTCTTT. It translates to CASSEEQETRTEAFF.

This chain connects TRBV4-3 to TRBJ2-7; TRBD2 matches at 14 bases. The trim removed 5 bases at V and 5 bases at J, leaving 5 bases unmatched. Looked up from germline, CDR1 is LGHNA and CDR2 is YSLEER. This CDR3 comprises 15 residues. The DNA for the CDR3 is TGCGCCAGCAGCACGGGACTAGCGGGAGTCGACGAGCAGTACTTC. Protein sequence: CASSTGLAGVDEQYF.

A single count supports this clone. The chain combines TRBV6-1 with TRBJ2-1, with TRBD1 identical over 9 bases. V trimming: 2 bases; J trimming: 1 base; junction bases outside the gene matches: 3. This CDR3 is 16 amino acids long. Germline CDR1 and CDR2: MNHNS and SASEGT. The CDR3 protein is CASSESTGGSYNEQFF. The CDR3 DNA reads TGTGCCAGCAGTGAATCGACAGGGGGTTCCTACAATGAGCAGTTCTTC.

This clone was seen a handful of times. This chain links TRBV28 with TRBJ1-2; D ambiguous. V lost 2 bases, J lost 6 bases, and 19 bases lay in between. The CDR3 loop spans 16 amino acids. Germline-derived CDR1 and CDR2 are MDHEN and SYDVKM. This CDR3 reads CASSLIDPRRADGYTF. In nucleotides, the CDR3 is TGTGCCAGCAGTTTAATAGACCCCAGGCGGGCAGATGGCTACACCTTC.

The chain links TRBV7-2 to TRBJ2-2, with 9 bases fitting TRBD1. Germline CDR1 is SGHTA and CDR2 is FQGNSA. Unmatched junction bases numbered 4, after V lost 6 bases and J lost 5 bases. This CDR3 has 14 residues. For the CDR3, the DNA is TGTGCCAGCAGATCACAGGGGGCAACCGGGGAGCTGTTTTTT. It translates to CASRSQGATGELFF.

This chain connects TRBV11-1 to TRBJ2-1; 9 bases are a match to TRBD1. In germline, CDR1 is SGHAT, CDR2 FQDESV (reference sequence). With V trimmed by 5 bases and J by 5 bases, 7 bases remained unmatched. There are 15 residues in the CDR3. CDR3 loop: CASSAGDRDHNEQFF. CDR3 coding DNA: TGTGCCAGCAGCGCCGGGGACAGGGACCACAATGAGCAGTTCTTC.

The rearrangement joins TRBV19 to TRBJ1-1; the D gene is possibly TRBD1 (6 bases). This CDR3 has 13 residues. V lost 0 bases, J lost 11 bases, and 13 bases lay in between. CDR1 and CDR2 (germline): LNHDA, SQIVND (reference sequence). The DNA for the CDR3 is TGTGCCAGTAGTATAGATCGAGAGGGACACGCTTTCTTT. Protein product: CASSIDREGHAFF.

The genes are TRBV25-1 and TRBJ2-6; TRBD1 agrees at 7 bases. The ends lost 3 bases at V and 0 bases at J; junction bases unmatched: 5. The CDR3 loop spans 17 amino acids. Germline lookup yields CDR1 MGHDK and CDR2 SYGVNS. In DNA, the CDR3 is TGTGCCAGCAGTGATGACAGGGTCCACTCTGGGGCCAACGTCCTGACTTTC. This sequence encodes CASSDDRVHSGANVLTF.

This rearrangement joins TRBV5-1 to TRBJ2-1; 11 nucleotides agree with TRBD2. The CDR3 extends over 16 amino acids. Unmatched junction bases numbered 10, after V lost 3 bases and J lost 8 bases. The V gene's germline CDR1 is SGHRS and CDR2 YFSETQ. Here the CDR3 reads CASSSTTSGGWDEQFF. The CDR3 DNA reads TGCGCCAGCAGCTCCACAACTAGCGGGGGTTGGGATGAGCAGTTCTTC.

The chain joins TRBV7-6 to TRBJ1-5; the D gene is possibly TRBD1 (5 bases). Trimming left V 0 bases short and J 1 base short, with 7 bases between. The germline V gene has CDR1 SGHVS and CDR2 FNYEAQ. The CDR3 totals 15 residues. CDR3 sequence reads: CASSLAAGSNQPQHF. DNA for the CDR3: TGTGCCAGCAGCTTAGCGGCAGGGAGCAATCAGCCCCAGCATTTT.

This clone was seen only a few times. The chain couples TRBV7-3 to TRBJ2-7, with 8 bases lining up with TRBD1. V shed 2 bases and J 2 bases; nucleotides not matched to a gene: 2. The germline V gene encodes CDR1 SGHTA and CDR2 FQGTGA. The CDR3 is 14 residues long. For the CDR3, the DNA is TGTGCCAGCAGCTTAGCGGGACAGGCCTACGAGCAGTACTTC. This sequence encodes CASSLAGQAYEQYF. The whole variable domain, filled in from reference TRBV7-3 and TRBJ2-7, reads GAGVSQTPSNKVTEKGKYVELRCDPISGHTALYWYRQSLGQGPEFLIYFQGTGAADDSGLPNDRFFAVRPEGSVSTLKIQRTERGDSAVYLCASSLAGQAYEQYFGPGTRLTVT.

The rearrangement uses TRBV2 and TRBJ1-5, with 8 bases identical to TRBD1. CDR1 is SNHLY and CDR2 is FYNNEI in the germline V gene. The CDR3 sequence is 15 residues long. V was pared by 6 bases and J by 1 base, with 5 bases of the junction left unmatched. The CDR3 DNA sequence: TGTGCCAGCAGCGTGGACAGGGTGAGCAATCAGCCCCAGCATTTT. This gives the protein CASSVDRVSNQPQHF.

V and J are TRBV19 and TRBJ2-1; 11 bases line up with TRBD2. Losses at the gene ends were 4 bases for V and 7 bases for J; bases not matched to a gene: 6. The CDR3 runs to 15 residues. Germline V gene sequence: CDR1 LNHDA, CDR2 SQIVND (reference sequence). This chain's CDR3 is CASSTGASGGNEQFF. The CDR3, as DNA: TGTGCCAGTAGTACAGGGGCTAGCGGGGGGAATGAGCAGTTCTTC.

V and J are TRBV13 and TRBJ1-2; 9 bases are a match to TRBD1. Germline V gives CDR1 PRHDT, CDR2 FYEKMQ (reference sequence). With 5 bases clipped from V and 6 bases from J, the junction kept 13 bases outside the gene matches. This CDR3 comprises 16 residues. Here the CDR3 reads CASSTDSTGGDDGYTF. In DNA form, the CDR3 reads TGTGCCAGCAGCACCGACTCGACAGGGGGGGACGATGGCTACACCTTC.

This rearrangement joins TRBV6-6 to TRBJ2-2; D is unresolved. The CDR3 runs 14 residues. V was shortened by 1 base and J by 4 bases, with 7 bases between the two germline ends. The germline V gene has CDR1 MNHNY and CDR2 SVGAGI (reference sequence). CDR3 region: CASSYFSSTGELFF. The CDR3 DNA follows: TGTGCCAGCAGTTACTTCTCGTCCACCGGGGAGCTGTTTTTT.

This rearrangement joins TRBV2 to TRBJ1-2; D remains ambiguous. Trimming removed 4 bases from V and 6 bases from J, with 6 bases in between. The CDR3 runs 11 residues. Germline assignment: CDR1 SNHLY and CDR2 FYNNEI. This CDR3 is CASSVSDGYTF. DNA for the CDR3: TGTGCCAGCAGTGTTTCCGATGGCTACACCTTC.

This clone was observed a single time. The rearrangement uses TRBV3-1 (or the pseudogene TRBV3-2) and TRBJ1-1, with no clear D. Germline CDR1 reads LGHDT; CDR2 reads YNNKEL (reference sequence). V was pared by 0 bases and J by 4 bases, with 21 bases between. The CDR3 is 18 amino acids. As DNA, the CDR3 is TGTGCCAGCAGCCAAGATAGTTCTGCGTGGCGGCGTACCACTGAAGCTTTCTTT. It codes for CASSQDSSAWRRTTEAFF.

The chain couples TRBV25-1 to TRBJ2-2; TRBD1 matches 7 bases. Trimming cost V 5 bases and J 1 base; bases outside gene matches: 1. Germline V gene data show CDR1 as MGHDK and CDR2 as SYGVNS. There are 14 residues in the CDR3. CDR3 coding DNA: TGTGCCAGCAGTAGGACAGGGAACACCGGGGAGCTGTTTTTT. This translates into CASSRTGNTGELFF.

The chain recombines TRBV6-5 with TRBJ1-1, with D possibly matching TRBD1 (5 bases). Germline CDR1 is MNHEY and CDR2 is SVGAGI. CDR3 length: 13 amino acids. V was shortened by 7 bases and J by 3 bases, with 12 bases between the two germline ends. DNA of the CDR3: TGTGCCAGCATTGCGGGGGGGGACACTGAAGCTTTCTTT. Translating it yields CASIAGGDTEAFF.

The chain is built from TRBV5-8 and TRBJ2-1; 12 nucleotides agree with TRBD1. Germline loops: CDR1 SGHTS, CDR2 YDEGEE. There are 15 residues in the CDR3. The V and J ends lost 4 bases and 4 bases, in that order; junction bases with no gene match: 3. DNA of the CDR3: TGTGCCAGCAGCAAGGGACAGGGGGCTTACAATGAGCAGTTCTTC. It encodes CASSKGQGAYNEQFF.

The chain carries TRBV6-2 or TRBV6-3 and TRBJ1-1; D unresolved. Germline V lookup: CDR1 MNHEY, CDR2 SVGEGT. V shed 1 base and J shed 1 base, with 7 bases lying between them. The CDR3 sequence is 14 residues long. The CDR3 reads CASSYLGKNTEAFF. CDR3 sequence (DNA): TGTGCCAGCAGTTACTTGGGCAAGAACACTGAAGCTTTCTTT.

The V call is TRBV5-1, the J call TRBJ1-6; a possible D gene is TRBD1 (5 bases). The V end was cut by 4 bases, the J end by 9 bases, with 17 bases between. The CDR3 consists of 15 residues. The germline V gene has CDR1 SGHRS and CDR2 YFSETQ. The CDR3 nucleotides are TGCGCCAGCAGCCCAGGGATAGTGGAAAGTTCACCCCTCCACTTT. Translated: CASSPGIVESSPLHF.

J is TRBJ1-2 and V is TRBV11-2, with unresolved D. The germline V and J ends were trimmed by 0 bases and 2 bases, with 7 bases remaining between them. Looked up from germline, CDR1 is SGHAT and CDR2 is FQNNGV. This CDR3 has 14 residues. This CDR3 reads CASSLDMRNYGYTF. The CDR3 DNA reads TGTGCCAGCAGCTTAGATATGAGGAACTATGGCTACACCTTC.

The CDR3 loop reads CAWRPGLAGNEQFF. As DNA, the CDR3 is TGTGCCTGGAGACCGGGACTAGCGGGCAATGAGCAGTTCTTC. V usage is TRBV30 and J usage is TRBJ2-1; 12 nucleotides match TRBD2. Germline V CDR1 and CDR2: GTSNPN, SVGIG (reference sequence). The CDR3 runs 14 residues. J lost 6 bases, V lost 3 bases, and 3 bases had no gene match.

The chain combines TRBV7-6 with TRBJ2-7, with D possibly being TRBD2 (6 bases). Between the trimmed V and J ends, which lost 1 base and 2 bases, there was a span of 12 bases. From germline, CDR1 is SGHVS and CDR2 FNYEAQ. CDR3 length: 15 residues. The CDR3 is CASSLGGSGTYEQYF. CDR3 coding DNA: TGTGCCAGCAGCTTAGGGGGTAGCGGAACCTACGAGCAGTACTTC.